The 13 T cell receptor beta chains presented below share a single source sample, sequenced in a study of cytomegalovirus exposure and HLA in healthy donors. This PCR relied on a set of 60 Vbeta primers and 13 Jbeta primers. Sequencing used immunoSEQ multiplex PCR; TCRdb keeps in-frame clones, though not all of them. Here the sample spans about 69,000 clones, more than 75% being singletons. Sequencing used PBMCs. Receptors originate from a young man in good health and CMV-seronegative.

This chain connects TRBV2 to TRBJ2-6, with unresolved D. The V end lost 2 bases, the J end lost 1 base, and 9 bases lay between the germline ends. The germline CDR1 and CDR2 sequences are SNHLY and FYNNEI. This CDR3 comprises 16 residues. CDR3 residues: CASSELAQSGANVLTF. The CDR3 bases are TGTGCCAGCAGTGAATTAGCCCAGTCTGGGGCCAACGTCCTGACTTTC.

CDR3 coding DNA: TGTGCCAGCAGTTACACTCCGGGGGGAAGATGGGAGACCCAGTACTTC. The encoded protein is CASSYTPGGRWETQYF. The chain recombines TRBV6-5 with TRBJ2-5; 7 bases are a match to TRBD2. After removal of 2 bases from V and 5 bases from J, the junction contained 11 bases not matched to a gene. This CDR3 has 16 residues. Germline V gene lookup returns CDR1 MNHEY and CDR2 SVGAGI.

This chain joins TRBV7-2 and TRBJ2-1, with 9 bases that match TRBD2. The CDR3 is 15 amino acids. The germline CDR1 and CDR2 sequences are SGHTA and FQGNSA. The V gene end was trimmed by 2 bases and the J gene end by 6 bases; junction bases not matched to a gene: 5. Written as DNA, the CDR3 is TGTGCCAGCAGCTTAAATGCGGGGGGGCGCAATGAGCAGTTCTTC. This gives the protein CASSLNAGGRNEQFF.

The genes are TRBV28 and TRBJ1-2; TRBD1 is a possible D gene (5 bases). Germline V gene lookup returns CDR1 MDHEN and CDR2 SYDVKM. The CDR3 totals 12 residues. The V end lost 8 bases, the J end lost 7 bases, and 14 bases lay between the germline ends. The DNA of the CDR3 is TGTGCCAGCTATCCTCCGCAGGGTGGCTACACCTTC. It translates to CASYPPQGGYTF.

This clone has just one count. V gene TRBV28 combines with J gene TRBJ2-7, with TRBD2 identical over 10 bases. The germline gives CDR1 MDHEN, CDR2 SYDVKM. V shed 6 bases and J 1 base; nucleotides not matched to a gene: 3. The CDR3 has 14 amino acids. CDR3 region: CASRNSGGSYEQYF. In DNA form, the CDR3 reads TGTGCCAGCAGGAATAGCGGGGGGTCCTACGAGCAGTACTTC.

This clone was found once. The chain has TRBV5-4 and TRBJ2-1; D perhaps matches TRBD2 (5 bases). Germline V gene sequence: CDR1 SGHNT, CDR2 YYREEE (reference sequence). V shed 4 bases and J shed 9 bases, with 17 bases lying between them. CDR3 size: 14 residues. The CDR3 reads CASSLGEGLGEQFF. CDR3 bases: TGTGCCAGCAGCCTTGGAGAGGGTTTGGGTGAGCAGTTCTTC.

J is TRBJ2-5 and V is TRBV5-1; tentatively, D is TRBD1 (6 bases). CDR1 and CDR2 (germline): SGHRS, YFSETQ. The CDR3 runs to 15 residues. V was trimmed by 3 bases and J by 0 bases, leaving 12 bases between them. The CDR3 spells CASSSMGQNQETQYF. Here the CDR3 DNA reads TGCGCCAGCAGCTCGATGGGACAAAACCAAGAGACCCAGTACTTC.

This clone is judged medium-sized. V usage is TRBV25-1 and J usage is TRBJ2-3, with TRBD1 as a possible D gene (6 bases). CDR1 and CDR2 from the germline V gene are MGHDK and SYGVNS. V lost 5 bases and J 1 base, leaving 10 bases between the germline ends. The CDR3 runs to 14 residues. The DNA of the CDR3 is TGTGCCAGCAGTCGGGGACACCGCACAGATACGCAGTATTTT. Translating it yields CASSRGHRTDTQYF.

V gene TRBV11-2 combines with J gene TRBJ2-1; 14 positions match TRBD2. The CDR3 runs 16 residues. Germline V CDR1 and CDR2: SGHAT, FQNNGV. The ends lost 4 bases at V and 7 bases at J; junction bases unmatched: 6. The CDR3 is CASSYTTSGGGNEQFF. CDR3 DNA: TGTGCCAGCAGCTATACGACTAGCGGGGGGGGGAATGAGCAGTTCTTC.

J is TRBJ2-5 and V is TRBV7-7; 7 bases agree with TRBD1. The ends lost 4 bases at V and 1 base at J; junction bases unmatched: 6. The CDR3 contains 15 residues. Germline CDR1 SSHAT, CDR2 FNYEAQ (reference sequence). The CDR3 reads CASSSQTGTQETQYF. CDR3 in DNA: TGTGCCAGCAGCTCGCAGACAGGGACCCAAGAGACCCAGTACTTC.

The rearrangement joins TRBV4-3 to TRBJ1-4; no reliable D call. V was pared by 0 bases and J by 3 bases, with 8 bases between. The length of the CDR3 is 15 residues. Germline loops: CDR1 LGHNA, CDR2 YSLEER. The CDR3 DNA follows: TGCGCCAGCAGCCAAGATGGAGCTTCTAATGAAAAACTGTTTTTT. Residues: CASSQDGASNEKLFF.

This clone was recorded once. The chain uses TRBV9 and TRBJ1-6; D is unclear. Trimming stripped 0 bases from V and 10 bases from J, with 5 bases between. Germline-derived CDR1 and CDR2 are SGDLS and YYNGEE. This CDR3 spans 12 amino acids. CDR3 coding DNA: TGTGCCAGCAGCGTAGCGGGATCACCCCTCCACTTT. The encoded protein is CASSVAGSPLHF.

The sample holds a few counts of this clone. The chain uses TRBV6-5 and TRBJ1-1; TRBD1 agrees at 9 bases. The CDR3 consists of 14 residues. The junction had 8 bases not matched to a gene; V was cut back by 8 bases and J by 4 bases. Germline CDR1 reads MNHEY; CDR2 reads SVGAGI. Written as DNA, the CDR3 is TGTGCCAGCGGCCGACAGGGGGGGGTCACTGAAGCTTTCTTT. Its protein product is CASGRQGGVTEAFF.